This T cell receptor beta chain was recovered during a study of blood T cell repertoires in COVID-19. Study-wide context: Samples taken during acute and convalescent COVID-19 were collected in the United States, Italy and Spain.

The CDR3 has 14 amino acids. Trimming cost V 2 bases and J 4 bases, with 11 bases left between them. The germline CDR1 and CDR2 sequences are MGHRA and YSYEKL. Sequenced by immunoSEQ multiplex PCR; TCRdb stores in-frame clones only, minus some. The sample has fewer than 650,000 clones, about 88% seen once. The specimen sequenced was peripheral blood. The genes are TRBV4-1 and TRBJ1-1, with D possibly being TRBD1 (5 bases). This clonotype was obtained from a woman aged 45 to 65 with COVID-19, enrolled during active disease. The CDR3 nucleotides read TGCGCCAGCAGCCAAAGGGGAATGGGCACTGAAGCTTTCTTT. Protein product: CASSQRGMGTEAFF.